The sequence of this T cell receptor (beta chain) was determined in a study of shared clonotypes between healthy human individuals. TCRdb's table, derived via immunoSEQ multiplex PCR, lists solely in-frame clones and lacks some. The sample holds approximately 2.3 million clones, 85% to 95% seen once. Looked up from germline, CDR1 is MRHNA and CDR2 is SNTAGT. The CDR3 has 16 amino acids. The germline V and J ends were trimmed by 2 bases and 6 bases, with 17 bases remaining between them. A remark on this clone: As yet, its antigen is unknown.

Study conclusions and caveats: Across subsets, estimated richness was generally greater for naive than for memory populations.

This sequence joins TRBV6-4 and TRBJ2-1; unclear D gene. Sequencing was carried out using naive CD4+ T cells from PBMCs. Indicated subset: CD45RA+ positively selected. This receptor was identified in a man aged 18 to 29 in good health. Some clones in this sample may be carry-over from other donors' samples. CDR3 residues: CASSDGVRSRINEQFF. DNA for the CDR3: TGTGCCAGCAGTGACGGGGTGCGGTCGCGGATCAATGAGCAGTTCTTC.